What follows are 27 T cell receptor beta chains derived from one specimen sequenced in a study of blood T cell repertoires in COVID-19. TCRdb's table, derived via immunoSEQ multiplex PCR, lists solely in-frame clones and lacks some. The sample lists 150,000 or so clones; around 90% were seen once. Sequenced sample: peripheral blood. Source of these receptors: a woman aged 55-70 years with acute or convalescent COVID-19.

The V gene is TRBV18, the J gene TRBJ2-2, with TRBD1 identical over 8 bases. Losses at the gene ends were 2 bases for V and 7 bases for J; bases not matched to a gene: 6. Germline lookup yields CDR1 KGHSH and CDR2 LQKENI. The CDR3 runs 15 residues. The CDR3 is CASSPVDRASGELFF. In nucleotides, the CDR3 is TGTGCCAGCTCACCAGTGGACAGGGCAAGCGGGGAGCTGTTTTTT.

The CDR3, as DNA: TGTGCCAGCAGCTTCATTGGTTTCGCGGACACTGAAGCTTTCTTT. Translated, it gives CASSFIGFADTEAFF. The J gene is TRBJ1-1, the V gene TRBV7-9; D is unclear. Trimming stripped 3 bases from V and 3 bases from J, with 14 bases between. The length of the CDR3 is 15 residues. CDR1 is SEHNR, CDR2 FQNEAQ, per germline (reference sequence).

This chain joins TRBV28 and TRBJ1-6; unclear D gene. V was shortened by 7 bases and J by 5 bases, with 12 bases between the two germline ends. Germline V CDR1 and CDR2: MDHEN, SYDVKM. The CDR3 extends over 14 amino acids. The DNA for the CDR3 is TGTGCCAGCACTCCGAGGGCAAATAATTCACCCCTCCACTTT. Protein product: CASTPRANNSPLHF.

This clone was observed a few times. V gene TRBV6-1 combines with J gene TRBJ1-1; D might be TRBD1 (5 bases). Germline values: CDR1 MNHNS, CDR2 SASEGT. The CDR3 totals 12 residues. The V gene lost 3 bases and the J gene lost 7 bases, with 9 bases spanning the gap. The CDR3 reads CASSESGFEAFF. CDR3 nucleotide sequence: TGTGCCAGCAGTGAGTCAGGGTTTGAAGCTTTCTTT.

The chain recombines TRBV30 with TRBJ1-5, with D perhaps matching TRBD1 (5 bases). Deletions cut 3 bases from V and 5 bases from J, with 11 bases between. This CDR3 spans 13 amino acids. From germline, CDR1 is GTSNPN and CDR2 SVGIG (reference sequence). The CDR3 sequence: CAWRKGWDQPQHF. CDR3 in DNA: TGTGCCTGGAGGAAGGGGTGGGATCAGCCCCAGCATTTT.

Of note for this clone: The CDR3 ends on some other residue instead of the conserved phenylalanine or tryptophan, so this is likely a read error. The chain employs TRBV5-8 and TRBJ2-6, with 9 bases fitting TRBD1. This CDR3 is built from 16 residues. Germline V gene lookup returns CDR1 SGHTS and CDR2 YDEGEE. J was trimmed by 2 bases and V by 7 bases; bases with no gene match: 7. The CDR3, as DNA: TGTGCCAGCGATAGGGACAGGGCTACTGGGGCCAACGTCCTGACTCTC. The encoded protein is CASDRDRATGANVLTL.

This clone has a single count. The chain employs TRBV7-9 and TRBJ1-2; the D is unclear. V lost 3 bases to trimming and J lost 0 bases, with 5 bases between them. This CDR3 comprises 13 residues. CDR1 is SEHNR and CDR2 is FQNEAQ in the germline V gene (reference sequence). DNA of the CDR3: TGTGCCAGCAGCTTTCTCGCTAACTATGGCTACACCTTC. This sequence encodes CASSFLANYGYTF.

The rearrangement uses TRBV28 and TRBJ2-5, with D possibly matching TRBD1 (5 bases). Germline V gene lookup returns CDR1 MDHEN and CDR2 SYDVKM. V was pared by 3 bases and J by 4 bases, with 15 bases between. The CDR3 is made up of 15 amino acids. CDR3 nucleotides: TGTGCCAGCAGTTTTCCCCCCGCAGGGCGAGAGACCCAGTACTTC. Protein sequence: CASSFPPAGRETQYF.

The CDR3 DNA reads TGTGCCAGCAGCGAGGGACTAGCGGACTCCTACGAGCAGTACTTC. This gives the protein CASSEGLADSYEQYF. This chain joins TRBV9 and TRBJ2-7, with 11 bases aligning to TRBD2. Germline V lookup: CDR1 SGDLS, CDR2 YYNGEE. With 3 bases clipped from V and 0 bases from J, the junction kept 2 bases outside the gene matches. This CDR3 is 15 amino acids long.

This clone was observed a handful of times. The rearrangement uses TRBV4-1 and TRBJ1-4, with D possibly TRBD1 on 5 matching bases. Germline V gene sequence: CDR1 MGHRA, CDR2 YSYEKL. V was trimmed by 8 bases and J by 0 bases, leaving 13 bases between them. The CDR3 loop spans 15 amino acids. CDR3 coding DNA: TGCGCCAGCGCCATTTCAGGGACAACTAATGAAAAACTGTTTTTT. Protein: CASAISGTTNEKLFF.

The V and J genes are TRBV28 and TRBJ1-4, with D possibly TRBD1 on 5 matching bases. With 6 bases removed from V and 6 bases from J, the gap between germline ends came to 20 bases. This CDR3 comprises 16 residues. The germline V gene encodes CDR1 MDHEN and CDR2 SYDVKM. The CDR3: CASSLDPREVYEKLFF. The CDR3 DNA follows: TGTGCCAGCAGCCTCGACCCCAGGGAGGTGTATGAAAAACTGTTTTTT.

The V call is TRBV4-3, the J call TRBJ2-1; possible D gene TRBD2, 7 bases. Trimming shortened V by 0 bases and J by 2 bases, and 11 bases separated the two germline ends. The CDR3 runs to 16 residues. CDR1 and CDR2 from the germline V gene are LGHNA and YSLEER. CDR3 in amino acids: CASSQDKGGPYNEQFF. DNA of the CDR3: TGCGCCAGCAGCCAAGATAAGGGGGGGCCCTACAATGAGCAGTTCTTC.

The chain employs TRBV4-3 and TRBJ1-5, with unresolved D. Germline values: CDR1 LGHNA, CDR2 YSLEER. CDR3 size: 13 residues. The germline V and J ends were trimmed by 0 bases and 6 bases, with 6 bases remaining between them. The CDR3 loop is CASSQDRFQPQHF. Here the CDR3 DNA reads TGCGCCAGCAGCCAAGATCGGTTTCAGCCCCAGCATTTT.

The chain combines TRBV7-2 with TRBJ2-5, with D maybe TRBD1 (5 bases). CDR3 length: 14 amino acids. Germline V gene sequence: CDR1 SGHTA, CDR2 FQGNSA. Trimming took off 0 bases at V and 2 bases at J, with 7 bases between the two ends. DNA of the CDR3: TGTGCCAGCAGCTTAGCGGGGCCTCAAGAGACCCAGTACTTC. Amino acids: CASSLAGPQETQYF.

V and J are TRBV5-4 and TRBJ2-7, with D possibly TRBD1 on 7 matching bases. Trimming stripped 4 bases from V and 3 bases from J, with 14 bases between. This CDR3 is built from 14 residues. Germline V gene lookup returns CDR1 SGHNT and CDR2 YYREEE (reference sequence). CDR3 amino acids: CASSPGDSYYEQYF. The DNA for the CDR3 is TGTGCCAGCAGCCCGGGGGACAGCTACTACGAGCAGTACTTC.

The CDR3 DNA follows: TGTGCCACCAGTGAGGCCGAACAGGGGGAGTTGACAGATACGCAGTATTTT. It translates to CATSEAEQGELTDTQYF. The rearrangement uses TRBV24-1 and TRBJ2-3, with 8 bases lining up with TRBD1. CDR3 size: 17 residues. After removal of 4 bases from V and 3 bases from J, the junction contained 11 bases not matched to a gene. CDR1 is KGHDR, CDR2 SFDVKD, per germline.

J is TRBJ2-1 and V is TRBV4-2; 14 bases are a match to TRBD2. This CDR3 region has 21 residues. The ends lost 0 bases at V and 0 bases at J; junction bases unmatched: 10. Germline CDR1 is LGHNA and CDR2 is YNFKEQ. In nucleotides, the CDR3 is TGTGCCAGCAGCCAAGATTTCCCCGGGACTAGCGGGGGTTTCTCCTACAATGAGCAGTTCTTC. Protein product: CASSQDFPGTSGGFSYNEQFF.

This clone has just one count. The chain uses TRBV25-1 and TRBJ2-1; TRBD1 aligns across 8 bases. J lost 6 bases, V lost 1 base, and 11 bases had no gene match. The CDR3 contains 17 residues. CDR1 and CDR2 from the germline V gene are MGHDK and SYGVNS. CDR3 nucleotides: TGTGCCAGCAGTGAATGGTGGGCAGGGGGCGGTTTCAATGAGCAGTTCTTC. Translating gives CASSEWWAGGGFNEQFF.

The rearrangement links TRBV27 to TRBJ1-2, with 8 bases that match TRBD1. Germline V CDR1 and CDR2: MNHEY, SMNVEV (reference sequence). The CDR3 totals 13 residues. Trimming at V came to 6 bases and at J to 7 bases, leaving 7 bases not matched to a gene. The CDR3 DNA sequence: TGTGCCAGCAGGGGGACAGGATACGGTGGCTACACCTTC. As protein: CASRGTGYGGYTF.

The CDR3 region is CASSVQGSTPYEQYF. CDR3 in DNA: TGTGCCAGTAGTGTCCAGGGGTCAACTCCCTACGAGCAGTACTTC. This chain connects TRBV19 to TRBJ2-7; D may be TRBD1 (6 bases). This CDR3 is built from 15 residues. Trimming took 5 bases from V and 2 from J, leaving 16 bases between them. The V gene's germline CDR1 is LNHDA and CDR2 SQIVND (reference sequence).

This clone was seen only a few times. This chain connects TRBV9 to TRBJ2-1, with 11 bases that match TRBD2. The CDR3 has 16 amino acids. J was trimmed by 8 bases and V by 4 bases; bases with no gene match: 11. Per the germline V gene, CDR1 is SGDLS and CDR2 is YYNGEE. The CDR3 region is CASSLSGTSGGDEQFF. CDR3 in DNA: TGTGCCAGCAGCTTATCGGGCACTAGCGGGGGTGATGAGCAGTTCTTC.

The V and J genes are TRBV19 and TRBJ1-1, with TRBD1 identical over 9 bases. V dropped 1 base and J dropped 4; count of bases not matched to a gene: 7. The V gene's germline CDR1 is LNHDA and CDR2 SQIVND (reference sequence). There are 16 residues in the CDR3. CDR3: CASSIGDRGLSTEAFF. CDR3 sequence (DNA): TGTGCCAGTAGTATAGGAGACAGGGGGTTATCCACTGAAGCTTTCTTT.

This clone was picked up one time. The chain employs TRBV7-3 and TRBJ2-7; possible D gene TRBD1, 6 bases. The germline CDR1 and CDR2 sequences are SGHTA and FQGTGA. This CDR3 contains 15 residues. V dropped 2 bases and J dropped 2 bases, with 13 bases sitting between them. CDR3 region: CASSLASGTTYEQYF. The DNA for the CDR3 is TGTGCCAGCAGCTTAGCCTCCGGGACAACCTACGAGCAGTACTTC.

This clone was recorded a few times. This sequence joins TRBV28 and TRBJ1-1; tentatively, D is TRBD1 (5 bases). This CDR3 is 12 amino acids long. Germline loops: CDR1 MDHEN, CDR2 SYDVKM. The ends were cut back, 6 bases at V and 3 bases at J, with 8 bases in the middle. CDR3 in DNA: TGTGCCAGCAGCTCAGGGCACACTGAAGCTTTCTTT. Its translation is CASSSGHTEAFF.

The genes are TRBV30 and TRBJ2-7, with TRBD1 as a possible D gene (6 bases). The CDR3 runs to 12 residues. V was shortened by 8 bases and J by 0 bases, with 11 bases between the two germline ends. Germline loops: CDR1 GTSNPN, CDR2 SVGIG (reference sequence). CDR3 sequence reads: CARDTHSYEQYF. The CDR3 DNA sequence: TGTGCCAGGGACACCCACTCCTACGAGCAGTACTTC. The whole variable domain, filled in from reference TRBV30 and TRBJ2-7, reads SQTIHQWPATLVQPVGSPLSLECTVEGTSNPNLYWYRQAAGRGLQLLFYSVGIGQISSEVPQNLSASRPQDRQFILSSKKLLLSDSGFYLCARDTHSYEQYFGPGTRLTVT.

This clone was detected only a few times. The chain recombines TRBV3-1 (or the pseudogene TRBV3-2) with TRBJ2-6; D might be TRBD2 (6 bases). The ends were cut back, 0 bases at V and 2 bases at J, with 14 bases in the middle. The germline V gene has CDR1 LGHDT and CDR2 YNNKEL (reference sequence). This CDR3 has 18 amino acids. CDR3 sequence: CASSQEIFGGTGANVLTF. CDR3 nucleotide sequence: TGTGCCAGCAGCCAAGAAATATTCGGGGGTACTGGGGCCAACGTCCTGACTTTC.

The V gene is TRBV10-3, the J gene TRBJ2-2; the D is unclear. CDR1 is ENHRY, CDR2 SYGVKD, per germline. The CDR3 has 13 residues. V dropped 6 bases and J dropped 4 bases, with 9 bases sitting between them. CDR3 sequence (DNA): TGTGCCATCAGATCAGATACCACCGGGGAGCTGTTTTTT. Translating it yields CAIRSDTTGELFF.